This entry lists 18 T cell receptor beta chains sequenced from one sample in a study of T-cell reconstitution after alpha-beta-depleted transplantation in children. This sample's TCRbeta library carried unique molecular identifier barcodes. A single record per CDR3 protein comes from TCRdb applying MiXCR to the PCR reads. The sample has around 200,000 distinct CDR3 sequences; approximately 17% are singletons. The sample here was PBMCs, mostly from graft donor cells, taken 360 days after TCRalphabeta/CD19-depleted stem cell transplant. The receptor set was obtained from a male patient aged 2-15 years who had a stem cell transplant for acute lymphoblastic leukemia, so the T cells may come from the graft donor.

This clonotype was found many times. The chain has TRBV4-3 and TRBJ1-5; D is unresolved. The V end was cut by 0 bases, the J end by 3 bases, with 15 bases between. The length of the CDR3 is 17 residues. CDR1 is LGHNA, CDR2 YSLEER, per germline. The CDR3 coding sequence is TGCGCCAGCAGCCAAGAACGGGTCAGGACTATCAATCAGCCCCAGCATTTT. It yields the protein CASSQERVRTINQPQHF.

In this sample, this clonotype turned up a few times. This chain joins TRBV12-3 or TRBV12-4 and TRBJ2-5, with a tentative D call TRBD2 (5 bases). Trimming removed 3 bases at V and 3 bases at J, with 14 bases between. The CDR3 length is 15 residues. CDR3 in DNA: TGTGCCAGCAGTTTCCCCGGGGTGCAGAAAGAGACCCAGTACTTC. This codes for CASSFPGVQKETQYF.

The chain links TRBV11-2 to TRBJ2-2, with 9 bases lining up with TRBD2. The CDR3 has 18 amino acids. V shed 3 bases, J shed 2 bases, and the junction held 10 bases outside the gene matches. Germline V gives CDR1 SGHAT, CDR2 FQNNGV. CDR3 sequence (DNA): TGTGCCAGCAGCTTCAGACAAGCGGGGGGACCCAACACCGGGGAGCTGTTTTTT. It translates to CASSFRQAGGPNTGELFF.

The CDR3 DNA sequence: TGCGCCAGCAGCTCTCCCCGGGACAGGGTCCACACCGGGGAGCTGTTTTTT. Its protein is CASSSPRDRVHTGELFF. The chain joins TRBV5-1 to TRBJ2-2; 9 bases fit TRBD1. CDR3 length: 17 amino acids. The junction had 9 bases not matched to a gene; V was cut back by 3 bases and J by 3 bases. The V gene's germline CDR1 is SGHRS and CDR2 YFSETQ. The whole variable domain, filled in from reference TRBV5-1 and TRBJ2-2, reads KAGVTQTPRYLIKTRGQQVTLSCSPISGHRSVSWYQQTPGQGLQFLFEYFSETQRNKGNFPGRFSGRQFSNSRSEMNVSTLELGDSALYLCASSSPRDRVHTGELFFGEGSRLTVL.

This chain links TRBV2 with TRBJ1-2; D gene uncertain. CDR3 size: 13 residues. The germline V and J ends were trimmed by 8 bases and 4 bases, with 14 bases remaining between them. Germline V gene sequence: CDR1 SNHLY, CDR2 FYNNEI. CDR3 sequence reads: CASSATPSYGYTF. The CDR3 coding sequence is TGTGCCAGCTCGGCGACTCCTAGCTATGGCTACACCTTC. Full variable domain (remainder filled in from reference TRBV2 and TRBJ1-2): EPEVTQTPSHQVTQMGQEVILRCVPISNHLYFYWYRQILGQKVEFLVSFYNNEISEKSEIFDDQFSVERPDGSNFTLKIRSTKLEDSAMYFCASSATPSYGYTFGSGTRLTVV.

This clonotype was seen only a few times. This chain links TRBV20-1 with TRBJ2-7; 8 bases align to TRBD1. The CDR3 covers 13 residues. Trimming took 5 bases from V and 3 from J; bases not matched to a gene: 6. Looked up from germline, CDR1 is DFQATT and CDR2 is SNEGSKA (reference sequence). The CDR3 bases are TGCAGTGCTCCGGACAGGGACCTCTACGAGCAGTACTTC. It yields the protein CSAPDRDLYEQYF.

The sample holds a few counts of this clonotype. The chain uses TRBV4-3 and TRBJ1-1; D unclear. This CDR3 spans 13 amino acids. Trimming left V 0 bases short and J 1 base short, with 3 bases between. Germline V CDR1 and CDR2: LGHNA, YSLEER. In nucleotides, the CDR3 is TGCGCCAGCAGCCAAGATTGGAACACTGAAGCTTTCTTT. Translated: CASSQDWNTEAFF.

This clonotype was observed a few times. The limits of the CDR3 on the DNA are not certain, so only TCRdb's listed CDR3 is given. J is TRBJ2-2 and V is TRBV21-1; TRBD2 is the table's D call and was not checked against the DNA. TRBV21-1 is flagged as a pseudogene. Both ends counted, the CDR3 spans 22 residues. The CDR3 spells CASSKAEGDTDCGLAPPGSCFF.

CDR3 nucleotide sequence: TGTGCCATCAGTGGAACAGGGTCTACATGGGAGCAGTTCTTC. Residues: CAISGTGSTWEQFF. The V call is TRBV10-3, the J call TRBJ2-1, with a tentative D call TRBD1 (6 bases). The V gene's germline CDR1 is ENHRY and CDR2 SYGVKD. V lost 4 bases and J lost 10, with 17 bases in between. This CDR3 is built from 14 residues.

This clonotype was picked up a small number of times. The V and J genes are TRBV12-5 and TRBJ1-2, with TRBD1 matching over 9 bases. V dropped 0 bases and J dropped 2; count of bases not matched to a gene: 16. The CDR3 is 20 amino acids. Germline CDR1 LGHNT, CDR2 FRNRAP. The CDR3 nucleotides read TGTGCTAGTGGTTTGGTAAGGGATGGGACAGGGACACCTCTGAACTATGGCTACACCTTC. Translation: CASGLVRDGTGTPLNYGYTF.

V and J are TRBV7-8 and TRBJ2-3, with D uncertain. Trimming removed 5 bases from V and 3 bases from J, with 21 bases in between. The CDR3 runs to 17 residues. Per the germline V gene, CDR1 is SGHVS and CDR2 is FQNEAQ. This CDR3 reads CASSPRPRQARTDTQYF. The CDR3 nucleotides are TGTGCCAGCAGCCCCCGGCCACGGCAGGCGAGGACAGATACGCAGTATTTT. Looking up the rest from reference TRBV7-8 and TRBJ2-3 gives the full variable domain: GAGVSQSPRYKVAKRGQDVALRCDPISGHVSLFWYQQALGQGPEFLTYFQNEAQLDKSGLPSDRFFAERPEGSVSTLKIQRTQQEDSAVYLCASSPRPRQARTDTQYFGPGTRLTVL.

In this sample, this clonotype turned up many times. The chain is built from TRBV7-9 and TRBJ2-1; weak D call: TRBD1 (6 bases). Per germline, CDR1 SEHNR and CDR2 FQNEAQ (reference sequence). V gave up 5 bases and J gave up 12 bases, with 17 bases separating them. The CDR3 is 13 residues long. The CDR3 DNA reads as TGTGCCAGCAGCCCCCCACAGGGAAGGGCGCAGTTCTTC. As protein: CASSPPQGRAQFF.

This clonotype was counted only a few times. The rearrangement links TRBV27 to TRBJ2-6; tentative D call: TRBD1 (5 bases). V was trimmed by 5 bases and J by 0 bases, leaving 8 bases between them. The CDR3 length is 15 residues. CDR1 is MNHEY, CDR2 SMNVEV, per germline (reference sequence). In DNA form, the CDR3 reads TGTGCCAGCAGTATAAGGGGCTCTGGGGCCAACGTCCTGACTTTC. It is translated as CASSIRGSGANVLTF.

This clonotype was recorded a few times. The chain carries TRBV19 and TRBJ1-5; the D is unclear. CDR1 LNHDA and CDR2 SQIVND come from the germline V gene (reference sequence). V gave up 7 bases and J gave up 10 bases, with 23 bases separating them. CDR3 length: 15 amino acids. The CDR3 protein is CASNHDQIKAVPQHF. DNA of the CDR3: TGTGCCAGTAACCACGACCAAATAAAGGCCGTTCCCCAGCATTTT. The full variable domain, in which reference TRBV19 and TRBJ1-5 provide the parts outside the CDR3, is DGGITQSPKYLFRKEGQNVTLSCEQNLNHDAMYWYRQDPGQGLRLIYYSQIVNDFQKGDIAEGYSVSREKKESFPLTVTSAQKNPTAFYLCASNHDQIKAVPQHFGDGTRLSIL.

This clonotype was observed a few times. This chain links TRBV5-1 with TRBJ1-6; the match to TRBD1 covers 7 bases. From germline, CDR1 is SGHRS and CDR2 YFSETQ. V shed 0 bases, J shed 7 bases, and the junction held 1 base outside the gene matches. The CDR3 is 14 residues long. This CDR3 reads CASSLGQGNSPLHF. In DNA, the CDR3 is TGCGCCAGCAGCTTGGGACAGGGAAATTCACCCCTCCACTTT.

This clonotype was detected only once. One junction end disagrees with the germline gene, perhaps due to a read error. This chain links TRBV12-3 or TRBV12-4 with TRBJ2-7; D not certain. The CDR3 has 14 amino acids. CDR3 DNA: TGTGCCAGCAGTTTCTTAGCTCTTTCCTACGAGGAGTACTTC. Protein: CASSFLALSYEEYF.

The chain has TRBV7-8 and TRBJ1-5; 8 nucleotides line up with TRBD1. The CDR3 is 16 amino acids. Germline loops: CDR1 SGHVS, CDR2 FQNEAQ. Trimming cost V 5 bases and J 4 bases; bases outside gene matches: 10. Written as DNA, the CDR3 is TGTGCCAGCAGCAACCCGGGACAGGTTGGGAATCAGCCCCAGCATTTT. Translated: CASSNPGQVGNQPQHF.

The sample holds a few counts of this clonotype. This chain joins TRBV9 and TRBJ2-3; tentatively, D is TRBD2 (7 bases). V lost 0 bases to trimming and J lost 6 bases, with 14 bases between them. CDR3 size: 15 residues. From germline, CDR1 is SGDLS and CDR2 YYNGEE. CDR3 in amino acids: CASSVAGGPGDTQYF. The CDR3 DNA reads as TGTGCCAGCAGCGTAGCGGGGGGCCCCGGTGATACGCAGTATTTT.